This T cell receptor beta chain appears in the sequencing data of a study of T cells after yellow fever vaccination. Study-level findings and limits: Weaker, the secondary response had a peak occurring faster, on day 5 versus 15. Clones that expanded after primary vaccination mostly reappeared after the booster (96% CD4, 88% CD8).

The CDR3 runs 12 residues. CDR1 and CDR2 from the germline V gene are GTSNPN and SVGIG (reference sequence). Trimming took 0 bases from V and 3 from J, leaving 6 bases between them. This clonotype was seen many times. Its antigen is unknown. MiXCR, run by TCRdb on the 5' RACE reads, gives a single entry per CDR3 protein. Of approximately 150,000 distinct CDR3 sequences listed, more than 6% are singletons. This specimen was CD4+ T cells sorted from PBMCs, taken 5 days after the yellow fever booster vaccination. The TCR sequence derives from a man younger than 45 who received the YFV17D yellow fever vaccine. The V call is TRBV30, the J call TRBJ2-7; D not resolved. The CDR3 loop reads CAWSVTRYEQYF. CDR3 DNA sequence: TGTGCCTGGAGTGTGACACGCTACGAGCAGTACTTC.